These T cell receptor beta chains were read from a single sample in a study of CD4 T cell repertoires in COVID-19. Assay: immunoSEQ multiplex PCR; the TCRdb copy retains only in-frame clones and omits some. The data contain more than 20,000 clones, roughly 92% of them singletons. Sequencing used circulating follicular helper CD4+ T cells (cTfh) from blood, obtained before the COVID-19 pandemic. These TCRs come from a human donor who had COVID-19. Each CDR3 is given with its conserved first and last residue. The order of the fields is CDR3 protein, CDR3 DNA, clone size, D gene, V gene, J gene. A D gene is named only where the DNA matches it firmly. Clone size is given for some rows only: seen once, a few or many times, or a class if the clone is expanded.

CASSSGLAAHEQYF	TGCGCCAGCAGTAGTGGACTAGCGGCCCACGAGCAGTACTTC	NA	TRBD2	TRBV10-2	TRBJ2-7
CASSLARGDYTEAFF	TGTGCCAGCAGCCTCGCCCGGGGAGATTACACTGAAGCTTTCTTT	NA	NA	TRBV7-2	TRBJ1-1
CASSVAVRDEKLFF	TGTGCCAGCAGCGTAGCGGTACGGGATGAAAAACTGTTTTTT	NA	NA	TRBV9	TRBJ1-4
CASSVLLATNEQFF	TGTGCCAGCAGTGTGTTGCTAGCGACTAATGAGCAGTTCTTC	NA	NA	TRBV6-1	TRBJ2-1
CASSLRTGGGEQPQHF	TGTGCCAGCAGCCTTCGGACAGGGGGAGGCGAGCAGCCCCAGCATTTT	NA	TRBD1	TRBV7-9	TRBJ1-5
CASSRQGASYEQYF	TGTGCCAGCAGCCGCCAGGGGGCTAGCTACGAGCAGTACTTC	NA	TRBD1	TRBV5-6	TRBJ2-7
CASSLQGNQPQHF	TGTGCCAGCAGCTTACAGGGGAATCAGCCCCAGCATTTT	NA	NA	TRBV7-9	TRBJ1-5
CASSFSRPYQETQYF	TGCGCCAGCAGCTTCTCGCGGCCATACCAAGAGACCCAGTACTTC	NA	NA	TRBV5-1	TRBJ2-5
CASSARTGNSPLHF	TGTGCCAGCAGCGCCCGGACAGGGAATTCACCCCTCCACTTT	NA	TRBD1	TRBV9	TRBJ1-6
CASSQDQARMETQYF	TGTGCCAGCAGCCAAGATCAAGCTAGAATGGAGACCCAGTACTTC	NA	NA	TRBV14	TRBJ2-5
CASSLGGGANTEAFF	TGTGCCAGCAGCTTAGGAGGGGGGGCGAACACTGAAGCTTTCTTT	NA	NA	TRBV7-2	TRBJ1-1
CASRDRFYGYTF	TGTGCCAGCAGGGACAGATTCTATGGCTACACCTTC	NA	NA	TRBV6-5	TRBJ1-2
CASRGQPGDTEAFF	TGCGCCAGCAGAGGACAGCCTGGGGACACTGAAGCTTTCTTT	NA	NA	TRBV5-1	TRBJ1-1
CASSQTGRDGEQYF	TGTGCCAGTAGCCAGACAGGTCGTGATGGGGAGCAGTACTTC	NA	NA	TRBV19	TRBJ2-7
CAISALAGDSYNEQFF	TGTGCCATCAGTGCACTAGCGGGAGATTCCTACAATGAGCAGTTCTTC	NA	TRBD2	TRBV10-3	TRBJ2-1
CASSLALGQGVTQYF	TGCGCCAGCAGCTTGGCCCTGGGACAGGGGGTAACCCAGTACTTC	once	TRBD1	TRBV5-1	TRBJ2-5
CASSFRDSFYGYTF	TGTGCCAGCAGTTTCCGGGACAGTTTCTATGGCTACACCTTC	NA	TRBD1	TRBV6-5	TRBJ1-2
CASRDRSVVHEQYF	TGTGCCAGCAGAGACAGGAGCGTCGTCCACGAGCAGTACTTC	NA	NA	TRBV6-1	TRBJ2-7
CASTEPGQPEAFF	TGTGCCAGCACGGAACCGGGACAGCCTGAAGCTTTCTTT	NA	TRBD1	TRBV6-5	TRBJ1-1
CSVAGGDGYTF	TGCAGCGTTGCTGGGGGGGATGGCTACACCTTC	NA	NA	TRBV29-1	TRBJ1-2
CASSQVSGNIQYF	TGCGCCAGCAGTCAAGTGTCGGGAAACATTCAGTACTTC	NA	NA	TRBV23-1	TRBJ2-4
CASSAGQLPGNTIYF	TGTGCCAGCTCCGCGGGACAGTTGCCTGGAAACACCATATATTTT	NA	TRBD1	TRBV18	TRBJ1-3
CASSESGANVLTF	TGCGCCAGCAGTGAGTCTGGGGCCAACGTCCTGACTTTC	NA	NA	TRBV5-1	TRBJ2-6
CASRSGLAVLGEQYF	TGTGCCAGCAGGTCGGGACTAGCGGTCCTTGGGGAGCAGTACTTC	NA	TRBD2	TRBV2	TRBJ2-7
CASLVAGSTDTQYF	TGTGCTTCACTCGTGGCGGGCAGCACAGATACGCAGTATTTT	NA	NA	TRBV28	TRBJ2-3
CASLQGSALTDTQYF	TGTGCCAGCTTGCAGGGGTCTGCCCTCACAGATACGCAGTATTTT	NA	NA	TRBV18	TRBJ2-3
CASSWGGTNTEAFF	TGCGCCAGCAGCTGGGGGGGGACGAACACTGAAGCTTTCTTT	NA	NA	TRBV5-1	TRBJ1-1
CASSVGTAQETQYF	TGTGCCAGCAGCGTCGGGACAGCGCAAGAGACCCAGTACTTC	NA	TRBD1	TRBV9	TRBJ2-5
CASRRDSYEQYF	TGCGCCAGCAGGAGGGACAGCTACGAGCAGTACTTC	NA	TRBD1	TRBV5-1	TRBJ2-7
CASSRDRVGGELFF	TGTGCCAGCAGCCGTGACAGGGTTGGCGGGGAGCTGTTTTTT	NA	TRBD1	TRBV6-5	TRBJ2-2
CASSDQSGQGASDVTGELFF	TGTGCCAGCAGCGACCAGTCGGGACAGGGGGCGAGCGATGTCACCGGGGAGCTGTTTTTT	NA	NA	TRBV21-1	TRBJ2-2
CASSEEPTSSNTDTQYF	TGTGCCAGCAGTGAAGAGCCGACTAGCAGCAACACAGATACGCAGTATTTT	once	TRBD2	TRBV6-1	TRBJ2-3
CASRLGLTTEQYF	TGTGCCAGCAGATTAGGACTAACGACCGAGCAGTACTTC	NA	NA	TRBV7-9	TRBJ2-7
CSVTPGTNSGNTIYF	TGCAGCGTTACCCCCGGGACTAACTCTGGAAACACCATATATTTT	NA	NA	TRBV29-1	TRBJ1-3
CASSSTGPYNEQFF	TGTGCCAGCAGTTCTACGGGTCCCTACAATGAGCAGTTCTTC	NA	NA	TRBV28	TRBJ2-1
CASSLGVGSLNTEAFF	TGCGCCAGCAGCTTGGGGGTGGGCAGCTTGAACACTGAAGCTTTCTTT	NA	NA	TRBV5-1	TRBJ1-1
CASSLTEGAEAFF	TGTGCCAGCAGCTTAACGGAAGGAGCTGAAGCTTTCTTT	NA	NA	TRBV7-3	TRBJ1-1
CASSTGTGGGWNQPQHF	TGTGCCAGCAGTACCGGGACAGGGGGCGGATGGAATCAGCCCCAGCATTTT	NA	TRBD1	TRBV28	TRBJ1-5
CASSLGGGSNTEAFF	TGTGCCAGCAGTTTGGGTGGCGGCAGCAACACTGAAGCTTTCTTT	NA	NA	TRBV28	TRBJ1-1
CASRRQGTTEAFF	TGTGCCAGTAGGCGACAGGGGACAACTGAAGCTTTCTTT	NA	TRBD1	TRBV19	TRBJ1-1
CASSPLVIVGEQYF	TGTGCCAGCAGCCCACTGGTAATTGTTGGTGAGCAGTACTTC	NA	NA	TRBV7-8	TRBJ2-7
CASTQEGETQYF	TGTGCCAGCACACAGGAGGGAGAGACCCAGTACTTC	NA	NA	TRBV2	TRBJ2-5
CASSRPLQGAFGANVLTF	TGTGCCAGTAGTAGACCCCTTCAGGGGGCATTTGGGGCCAACGTCCTGACTTTC	once	TRBD1	TRBV19	TRBJ2-6
CASSIPPAGGGEQFF	TGTGCCAGCAGCATCCCCCCCGCGGGAGGAGGAGAGCAGTTCTTC	NA	NA	TRBV21-1	TRBJ2-1
CASSLELGTSGGTDTQYF	TGTGCCAGCAGCTTGGAGCTGGGCACTAGCGGGGGCACAGATACGCAGTATTTT	NA	TRBD2	TRBV5-6	TRBJ2-3
CASSLGSGGSREQFF	TGTGCCAGCAGCTTAGGAAGTGGGGGGTCGCGGGAGCAGTTCTTC	NA	NA	TRBV11-2	TRBJ2-1
CASSEGLAANNEQFF	TGTGCCAGCAGTGAGGGACTAGCGGCAAACAATGAGCAGTTCTTC	NA	TRBD2	TRBV25-1	TRBJ2-1
CAWRGGVGQPQHF	TGTGCCTGGAGAGGAGGGGTGGGTCAGCCCCAGCATTTT	NA	NA	TRBV30	TRBJ1-5
CASKKSEKLFF	TGTGCCAGCAAAAAGAGTGAAAAACTGTTTTTT	few	NA	TRBV2	TRBJ1-4
CASSSDGGNQPQHF	TGCGCCAGCAGCTCAGACGGAGGCAATCAGCCCCAGCATTTT	once	NA	TRBV5-1	TRBJ1-5
CASSLGLAGGPGTYEQYF	TGTGCCAGCAGCTTGGGCCTAGCGGGAGGGCCTGGGACCTACGAGCAGTACTTC	NA	TRBD2	TRBV5-4	TRBJ2-7
CASRDRGGTEAFF	TGTGCCAGCAGGGACAGGGGAGGAACTGAAGCTTTCTTT	NA	TRBD1	TRBV11-3	TRBJ1-1
CASSIRLALNEQFF	TGTGCCAGTAGTATAAGACTAGCTCTCAATGAGCAGTTCTTC	NA	TRBD2	TRBV19	TRBJ2-1
CASSQTGTVRGANVLTF	TGCGCCAGCAGCCAGACCGGGACAGTCCGGGGGGCCAACGTCCTGACTTTC	NA	TRBD1	TRBV4-1	TRBJ2-6
CASSPPQGGGGRETQYF	TGTGCCAGCTCACCCCCGCAGGGCGGGGGGGGCCGGGAGACCCAGTACTTC	NA	TRBD2	TRBV18	TRBJ2-5
CAISLVPGSPQRGYTF	TGTGCCATCAGTTTAGTTCCGGGGTCCCCCCAGAGGGGCTACACCTTC	NA	NA	TRBV10-3	TRBJ1-2
CASSLGGGGEETQYF	TGTGCCAGCAGCTTGGGAGGCGGGGGAGAGGAGACCCAGTACTTC	NA	TRBD2	TRBV7-3	TRBJ2-5
CASSQIGRGHATEAFF	TGTGCCAGCAGCCAAATCGGGAGGGGTCACGCCACTGAAGCTTTCTTT	NA	NA	TRBV14	TRBJ1-1
CASSPTGLFGTEAFF	TGTGCCAGCTCACCAACGGGACTTTTTGGCACTGAAGCTTTCTTT	NA	NA	TRBV18	TRBJ1-1